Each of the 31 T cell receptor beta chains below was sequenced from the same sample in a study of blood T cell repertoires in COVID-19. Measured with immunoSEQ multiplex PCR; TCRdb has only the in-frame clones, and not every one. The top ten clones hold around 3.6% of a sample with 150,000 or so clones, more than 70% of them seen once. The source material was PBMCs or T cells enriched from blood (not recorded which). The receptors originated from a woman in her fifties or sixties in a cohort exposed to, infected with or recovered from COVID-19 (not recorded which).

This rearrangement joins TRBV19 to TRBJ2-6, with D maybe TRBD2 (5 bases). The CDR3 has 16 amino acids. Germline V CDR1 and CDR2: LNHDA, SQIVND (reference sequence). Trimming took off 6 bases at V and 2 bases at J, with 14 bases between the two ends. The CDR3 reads CASSRGWSPGANVLTF. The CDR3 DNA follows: TGTGCCAGTAGCCGGGGATGGTCCCCTGGGGCCAACGTCCTGACTTTC.

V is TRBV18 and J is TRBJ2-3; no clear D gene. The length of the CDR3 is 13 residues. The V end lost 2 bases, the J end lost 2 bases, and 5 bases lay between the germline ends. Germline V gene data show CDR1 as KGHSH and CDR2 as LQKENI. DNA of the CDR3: TGTGCCAGCTCACCAGAACTCACAGATACGCAGTATTTT. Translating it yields CASSPELTDTQYF.

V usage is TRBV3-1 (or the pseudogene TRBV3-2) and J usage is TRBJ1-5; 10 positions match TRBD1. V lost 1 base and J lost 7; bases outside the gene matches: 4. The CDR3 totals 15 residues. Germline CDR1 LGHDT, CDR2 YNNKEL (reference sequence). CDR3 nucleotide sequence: TGTGCCAGCAGCCAAGGAGGGACAGGGGAGCAGCCCCAGCATTTT. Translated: CASSQGGTGEQPQHF.

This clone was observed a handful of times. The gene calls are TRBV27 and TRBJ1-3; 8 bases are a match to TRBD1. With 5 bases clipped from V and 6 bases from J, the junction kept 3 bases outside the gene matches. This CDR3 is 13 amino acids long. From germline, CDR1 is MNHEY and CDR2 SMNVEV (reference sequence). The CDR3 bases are TGTGCCAGCAGTCAGACAGGGGTAAACACCATATATTTT. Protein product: CASSQTGVNTIYF.

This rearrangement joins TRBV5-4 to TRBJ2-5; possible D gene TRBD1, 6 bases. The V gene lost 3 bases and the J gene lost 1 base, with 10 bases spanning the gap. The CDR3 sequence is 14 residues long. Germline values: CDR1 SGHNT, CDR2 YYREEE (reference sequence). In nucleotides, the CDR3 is TGTGCCAGCAGCTCTGGACAGATCCAAGAGACCCAGTACTTC. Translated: CASSSGQIQETQYF. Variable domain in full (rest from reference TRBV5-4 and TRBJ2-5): ETGVTQSPTHLIKTRGQQVTLRCSSQSGHNTVSWYQQALGQGPQFIFQYYREEENGRGNFPPRFSGLQFPNYSSELNVNALELDDSALYLCASSSGQIQETQYFGPGTRLLVL.

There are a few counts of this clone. Here the CDR3 reads CAWSFTGTNTGELFF. CDR3 sequence (DNA): TGTGCCTGGAGTTTTACAGGGACAAACACCGGGGAGCTGTTTTTT. V usage is TRBV30 and J usage is TRBJ2-2, with D perhaps matching TRBD1 (6 bases). CDR3 length: 15 amino acids. Looked up from germline, CDR1 is GTSNPN and CDR2 is SVGIG (reference sequence). Trimming took 2 bases from V and 2 from J, leaving 12 bases between them.

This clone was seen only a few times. This CDR3 is CASSESVGLRLRGYTF. As DNA, the CDR3 is TGTGCCAGCAGTGAAAGTGTAGGACTCAGGTTAAGAGGCTACACCTTC. The chain uses TRBV6-1 and TRBJ1-2; D ambiguous. Germline V CDR1 and CDR2: MNHNS, SASEGT. The CDR3 extends over 16 amino acids. Trimming removed 2 bases at V and 8 bases at J, with 21 bases between.

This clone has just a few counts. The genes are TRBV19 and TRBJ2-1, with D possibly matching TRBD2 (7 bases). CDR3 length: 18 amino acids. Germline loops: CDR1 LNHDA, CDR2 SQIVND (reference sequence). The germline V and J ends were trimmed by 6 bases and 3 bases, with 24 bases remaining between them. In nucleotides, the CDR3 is TGTGCCAGTAGAGCCGAGGGAGGGGACATACTCTTCTACAATGAGCAGTTCTTC. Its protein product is CASRAEGGDILFYNEQFF.

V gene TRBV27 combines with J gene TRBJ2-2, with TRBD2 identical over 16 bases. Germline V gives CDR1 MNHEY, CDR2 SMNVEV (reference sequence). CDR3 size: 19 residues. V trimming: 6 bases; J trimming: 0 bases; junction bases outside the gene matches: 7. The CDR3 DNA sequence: TGTGCCAGCAGGCAGGGACTAGCGGGAGGGCCGACGAACACCGGGGAGCTGTTTTTT. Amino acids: CASRQGLAGGPTNTGELFF.

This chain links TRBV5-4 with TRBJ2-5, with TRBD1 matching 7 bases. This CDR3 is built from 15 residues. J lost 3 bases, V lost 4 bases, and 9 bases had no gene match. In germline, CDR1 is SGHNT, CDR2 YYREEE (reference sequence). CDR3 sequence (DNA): TGTGCCAGCAGCCGCCCCCTAACAGGGGAAGAGACCCAGTACTTC. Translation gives CASSRPLTGEETQYF.

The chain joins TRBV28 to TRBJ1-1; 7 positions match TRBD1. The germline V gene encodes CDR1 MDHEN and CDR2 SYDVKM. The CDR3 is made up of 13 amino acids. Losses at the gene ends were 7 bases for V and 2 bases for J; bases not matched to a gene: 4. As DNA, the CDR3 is TGTGCCAGCACCCAGGGGGGAAACACTGAAGCTTTCTTT. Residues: CASTQGGNTEAFF. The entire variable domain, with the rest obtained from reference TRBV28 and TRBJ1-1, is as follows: DVKVTQSSRYLVKRTGEKVFLECVQDMDHENMFWYRQDPGLGLRLIYFSYDVKMKEKGDIPEGYSVSREKKERFSLILESASTNQTSMYLCASTQGGNTEAFFGQGTRLTVV.

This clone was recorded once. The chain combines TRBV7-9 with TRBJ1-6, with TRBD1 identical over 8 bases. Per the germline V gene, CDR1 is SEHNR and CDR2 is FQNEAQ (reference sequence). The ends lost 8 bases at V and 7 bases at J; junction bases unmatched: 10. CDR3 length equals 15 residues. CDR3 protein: CASCSDREKNSPLHF. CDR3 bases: TGTGCCAGCTGCTCGGACAGGGAAAAGAATTCACCCCTCCACTTT.

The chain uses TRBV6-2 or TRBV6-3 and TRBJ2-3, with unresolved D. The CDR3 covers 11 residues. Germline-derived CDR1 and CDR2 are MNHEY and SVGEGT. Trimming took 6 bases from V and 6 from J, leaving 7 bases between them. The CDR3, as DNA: TGTGCCAGCAGCCTCGCGGATACGCAGTATTTT. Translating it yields CASSLADTQYF.

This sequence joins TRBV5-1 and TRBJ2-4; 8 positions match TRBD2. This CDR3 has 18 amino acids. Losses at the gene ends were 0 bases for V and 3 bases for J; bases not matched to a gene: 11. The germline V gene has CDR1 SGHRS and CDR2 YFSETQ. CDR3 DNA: TGCGCCAGCAGCTTGGGACTAGCGCCACCGGGGATCAAAAACATTCAGTACTTC. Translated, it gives CASSLGLAPPGIKNIQYF.

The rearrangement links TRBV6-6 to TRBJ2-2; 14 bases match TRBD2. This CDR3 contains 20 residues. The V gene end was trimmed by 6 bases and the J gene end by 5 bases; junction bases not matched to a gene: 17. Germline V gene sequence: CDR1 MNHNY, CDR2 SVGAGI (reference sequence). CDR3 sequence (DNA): TGTGCCAGCAGCCGCCTATCCCCGGGACTAGCGGGAGTAGTAACCGGGGAGCTGTTTTTT. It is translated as CASSRLSPGLAGVVTGELFF.

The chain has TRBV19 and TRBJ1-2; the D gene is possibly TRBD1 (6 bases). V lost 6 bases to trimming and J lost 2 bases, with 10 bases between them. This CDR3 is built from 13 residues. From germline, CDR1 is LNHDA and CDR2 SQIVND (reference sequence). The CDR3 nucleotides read TGTGCCAGTAGAAACACAGGGAACTATGGCTACACCTTC. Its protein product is CASRNTGNYGYTF.

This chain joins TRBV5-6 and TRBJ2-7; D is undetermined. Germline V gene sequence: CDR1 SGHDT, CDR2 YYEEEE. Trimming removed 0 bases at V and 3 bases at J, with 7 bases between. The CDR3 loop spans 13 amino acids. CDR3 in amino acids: CASSLDRIYEQYF. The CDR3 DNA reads TGTGCCAGCAGCTTGGACAGAATCTACGAGCAGTACTTC. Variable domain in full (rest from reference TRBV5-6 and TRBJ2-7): DAGVTQSPTHLIKTRGQQVTLRCSPKSGHDTVSWYQQALGQGPQFIFQYYEEEERQRGNFPDRFSGHQFPNYSSELNVNALLLGDSALYLCASSLDRIYEQYFGPGTRLTVT.

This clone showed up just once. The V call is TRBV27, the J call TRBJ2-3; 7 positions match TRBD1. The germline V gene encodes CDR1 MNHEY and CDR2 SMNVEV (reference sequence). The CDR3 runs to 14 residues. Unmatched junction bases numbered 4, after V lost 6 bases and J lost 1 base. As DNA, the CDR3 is TGTGCCAGCAGACAGGGGCTCCGCACAGATACGCAGTATTTT. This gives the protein CASRQGLRTDTQYF.

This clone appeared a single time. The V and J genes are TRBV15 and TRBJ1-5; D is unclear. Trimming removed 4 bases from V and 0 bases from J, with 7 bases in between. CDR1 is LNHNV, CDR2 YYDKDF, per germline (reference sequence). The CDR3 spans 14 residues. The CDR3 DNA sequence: TGTGCCACCAGCATCGGGTATAGCAATCAGCCCCAGCATTTT. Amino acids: CATSIGYSNQPQHF.

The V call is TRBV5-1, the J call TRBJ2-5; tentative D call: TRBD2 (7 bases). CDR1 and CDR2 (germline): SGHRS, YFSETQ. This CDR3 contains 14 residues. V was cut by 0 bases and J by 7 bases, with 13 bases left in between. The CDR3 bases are TGCGCCAGCAGCTTGGGGGGGGGCCAGGGGACCCAGTACTTC. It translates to CASSLGGGQGTQYF.

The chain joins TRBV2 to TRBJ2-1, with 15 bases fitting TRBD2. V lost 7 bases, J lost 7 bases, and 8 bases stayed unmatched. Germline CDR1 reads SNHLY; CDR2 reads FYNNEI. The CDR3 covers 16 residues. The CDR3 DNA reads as TGTGCCAGCACCGCGGGACTAGCGGGGGGCAAAAATGAGCAGTTCTTC. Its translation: CASTAGLAGGKNEQFF. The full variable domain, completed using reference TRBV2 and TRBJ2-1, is EPEVTQTPSHQVTQMGQEVILRCVPISNHLYFYWYRQILGQKVEFLVSFYNNEISEKSEIFDDQFSVERPDGSNFTLKIRSTKLEDSAMYFCASTAGLAGGKNEQFFGPGTRLTVL.

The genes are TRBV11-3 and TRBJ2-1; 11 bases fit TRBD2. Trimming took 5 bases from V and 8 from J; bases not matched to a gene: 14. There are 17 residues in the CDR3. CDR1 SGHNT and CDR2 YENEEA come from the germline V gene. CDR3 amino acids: CASSLGTMGLAVDEQFF. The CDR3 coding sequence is TGTGCCAGCAGCCTAGGGACCATGGGACTAGCGGTAGATGAGCAGTTCTTC.

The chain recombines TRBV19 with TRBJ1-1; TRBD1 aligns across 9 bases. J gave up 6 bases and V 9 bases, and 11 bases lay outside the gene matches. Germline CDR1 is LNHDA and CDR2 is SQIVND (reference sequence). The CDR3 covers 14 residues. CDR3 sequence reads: CASSDRGVISEAFF. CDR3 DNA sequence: TGTGCCAGCTCAGACAGGGGGGTAATCTCTGAAGCTTTCTTT.

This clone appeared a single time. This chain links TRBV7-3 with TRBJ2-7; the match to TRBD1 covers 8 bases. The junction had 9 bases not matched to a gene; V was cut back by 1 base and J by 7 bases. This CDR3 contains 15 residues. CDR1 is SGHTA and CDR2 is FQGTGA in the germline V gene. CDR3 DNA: TGTGCCAGCAGCTTAAGTGGGACAGGTATAGAAGAGCAGTACTTC. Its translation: CASSLSGTGIEEQYF. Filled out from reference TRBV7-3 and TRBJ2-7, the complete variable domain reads GAGVSQTPSNKVTEKGKYVELRCDPISGHTALYWYRQSLGQGPEFLIYFQGTGAADDSGLPNDRFFAVRPEGSVSTLKIQRTERGDSAVYLCASSLSGTGIEEQYFGPGTRLTVT.

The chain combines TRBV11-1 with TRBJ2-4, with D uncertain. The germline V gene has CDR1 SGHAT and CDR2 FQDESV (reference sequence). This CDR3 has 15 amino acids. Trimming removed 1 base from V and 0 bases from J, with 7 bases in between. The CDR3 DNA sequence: TGTGCCAGCAGCTTAGATTACACAGCCAAAAACATTCAGTACTTC. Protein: CASSLDYTAKNIQYF.

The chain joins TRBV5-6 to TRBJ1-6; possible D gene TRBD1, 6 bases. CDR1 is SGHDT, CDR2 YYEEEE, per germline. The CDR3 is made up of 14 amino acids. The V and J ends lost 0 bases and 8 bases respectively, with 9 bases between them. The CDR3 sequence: CASSLGRGDSPLHF. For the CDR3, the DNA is TGTGCCAGCAGCTTGGGCAGGGGTGATTCACCCCTCCACTTT.

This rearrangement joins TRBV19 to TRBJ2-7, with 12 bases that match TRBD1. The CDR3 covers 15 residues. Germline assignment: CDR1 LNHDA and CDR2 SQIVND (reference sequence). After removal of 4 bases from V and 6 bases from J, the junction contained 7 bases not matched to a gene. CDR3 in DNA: TGTGCCAGTAGTAGCCGGGACAGGGGGCTGCCCGAGCAGTACTTC. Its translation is CASSSRDRGLPEQYF.

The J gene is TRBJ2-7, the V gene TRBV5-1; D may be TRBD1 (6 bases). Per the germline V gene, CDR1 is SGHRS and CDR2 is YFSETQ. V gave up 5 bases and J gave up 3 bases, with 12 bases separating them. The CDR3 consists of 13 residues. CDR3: CASRTGMGYEQYF. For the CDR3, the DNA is TGCGCCAGCAGAACAGGGATGGGCTACGAGCAGTACTTC.

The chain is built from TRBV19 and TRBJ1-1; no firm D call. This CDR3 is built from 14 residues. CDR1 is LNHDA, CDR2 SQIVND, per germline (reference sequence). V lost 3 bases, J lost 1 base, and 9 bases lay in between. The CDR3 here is CASSIDARNTEAFF. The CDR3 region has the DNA TGTGCCAGTAGTATTGACGCTAGGAACACTGAAGCTTTCTTT. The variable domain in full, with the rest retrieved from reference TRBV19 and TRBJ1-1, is DGGITQSPKYLFRKEGQNVTLSCEQNLNHDAMYWYRQDPGQGLRLIYYSQIVNDFQKGDIAEGYSVSREKKESFPLTVTSAQKNPTAFYLCASSIDARNTEAFFGQGTRLTVV.

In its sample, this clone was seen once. CDR3 protein: CASSLASASGSLMYEQFF. In DNA, the CDR3 is TGCGCCAGCAGCTTGGCCTCTGCTAGCGGGAGTTTGATGTATGAGCAGTTCTTC. V usage is TRBV5-1 and J usage is TRBJ2-1, with 10 bases matching TRBD2. J lost 8 bases, V lost 0 bases, and 14 bases had no gene match. The germline CDR1 and CDR2 sequences are SGHRS and YFSETQ. The CDR3 runs to 18 residues.

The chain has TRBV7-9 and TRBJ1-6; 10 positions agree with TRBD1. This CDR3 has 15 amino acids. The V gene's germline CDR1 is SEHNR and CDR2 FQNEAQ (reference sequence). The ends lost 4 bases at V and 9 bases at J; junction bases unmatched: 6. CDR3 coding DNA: TGTGCCAGCAGCTACCAGGGGACAGGGGTTTCACCCCTCCACTTT. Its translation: CASSYQGTGVSPLHF.